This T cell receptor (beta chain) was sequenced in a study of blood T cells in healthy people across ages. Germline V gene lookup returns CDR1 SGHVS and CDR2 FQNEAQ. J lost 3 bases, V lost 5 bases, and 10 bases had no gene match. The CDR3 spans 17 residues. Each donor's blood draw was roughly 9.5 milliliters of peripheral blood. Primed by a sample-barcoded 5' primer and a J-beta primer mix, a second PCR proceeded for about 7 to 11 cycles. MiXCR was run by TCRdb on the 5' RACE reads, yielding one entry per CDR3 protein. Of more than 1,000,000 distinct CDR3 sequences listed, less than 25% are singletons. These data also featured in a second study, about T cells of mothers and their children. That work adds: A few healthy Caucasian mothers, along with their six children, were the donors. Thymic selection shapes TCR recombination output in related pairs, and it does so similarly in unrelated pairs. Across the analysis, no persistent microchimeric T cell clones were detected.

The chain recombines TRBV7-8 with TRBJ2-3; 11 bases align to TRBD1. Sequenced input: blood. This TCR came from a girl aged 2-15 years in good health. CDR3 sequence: CASSPLQGQGATDTQYF. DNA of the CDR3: TGTGCCAGCAGCCCCCTCCAAGGACAGGGGGCAACAGATACGCAGTATTTT.